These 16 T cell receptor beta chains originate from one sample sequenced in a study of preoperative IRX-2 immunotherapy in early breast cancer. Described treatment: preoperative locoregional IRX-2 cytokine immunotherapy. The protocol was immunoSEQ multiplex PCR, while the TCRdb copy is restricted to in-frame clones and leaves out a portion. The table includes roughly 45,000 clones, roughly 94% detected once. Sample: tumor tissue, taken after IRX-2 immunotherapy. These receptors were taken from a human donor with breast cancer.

The CDR3 DNA sequence: TGTGCCAGCAGTTCCGGCGTTGACGAGCAGTACTTC. Translating gives CASSSGVDEQYF. The chain combines TRBV11-1 with TRBJ2-7; unclear D gene. The V and J ends lost 6 bases and 5 bases respectively, with 11 bases between them. The V gene's germline CDR1 is SGHAT and CDR2 FQDESV (reference sequence). This CDR3 spans 12 amino acids.

The CDR3 reads CASSHRSLALISYNEQFF. The CDR3 DNA reads as TGCGCCAGCAGCCACCGATCCCTAGCGCTGATCTCCTACAATGAGCAGTTCTTC. This chain uses TRBV4-3 with TRBJ2-1; possible D gene TRBD2, 6 bases. The CDR3 has 18 residues. Trimming left V 3 bases short and J 0 bases short, with 18 bases between. The germline gives CDR1 LGHNA, CDR2 YSLEER.

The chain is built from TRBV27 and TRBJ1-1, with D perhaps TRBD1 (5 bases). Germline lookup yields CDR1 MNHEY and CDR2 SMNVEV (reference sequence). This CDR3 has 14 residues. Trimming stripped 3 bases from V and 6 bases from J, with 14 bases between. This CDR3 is CASSFVREAPEAFF. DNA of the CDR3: TGTGCCAGCAGTTTCGTCAGGGAAGCGCCTGAAGCTTTCTTT.

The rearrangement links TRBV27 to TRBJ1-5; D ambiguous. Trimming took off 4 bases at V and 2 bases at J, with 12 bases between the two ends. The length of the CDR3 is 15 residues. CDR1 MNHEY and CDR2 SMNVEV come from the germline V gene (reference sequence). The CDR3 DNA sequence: TGTGCCAGCAGTTACGACCCTCATGGCAATCAGCCCCAGCATTTT. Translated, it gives CASSYDPHGNQPQHF.

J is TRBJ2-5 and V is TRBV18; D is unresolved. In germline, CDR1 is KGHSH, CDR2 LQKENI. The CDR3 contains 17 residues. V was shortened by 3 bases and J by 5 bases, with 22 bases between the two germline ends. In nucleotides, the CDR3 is TGTGCCAGCTCACCTTCGGTAAGGTTCGGAGAGCTCGAGACCCAGTACTTC. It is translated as CASSPSVRFGELETQYF.

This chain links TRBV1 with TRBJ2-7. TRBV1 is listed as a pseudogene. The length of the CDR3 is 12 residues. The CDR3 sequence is CTSSHVGGEQYF. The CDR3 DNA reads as TGCACCAGCAGCCACGTTGGGGGTGAGCAGTACTTC.

CDR3 DNA: TGTGCCAGCTCCCTTAGCTCCTACGAGCAGTACTTC. Its translation is CASSLSSYEQYF. The rearrangement uses TRBV18 and TRBJ2-7; unclear D gene. Per germline, CDR1 KGHSH and CDR2 LQKENI. The V and J ends lost 6 bases and 0 bases respectively, with 6 bases between them. The CDR3 has 12 amino acids. The full variable domain, with the rest looked up from reference TRBV18 and TRBJ2-7, is NAGVMQNPRHLVRRRGQEARLRCSPMKGHSHVYWYRQLPEEGLKFMVYLQKENIIDESGMPKERFSAEFPKEGPSILRIQQVVRGDSAAYFCASSLSSYEQYFGPGTRLTVT.

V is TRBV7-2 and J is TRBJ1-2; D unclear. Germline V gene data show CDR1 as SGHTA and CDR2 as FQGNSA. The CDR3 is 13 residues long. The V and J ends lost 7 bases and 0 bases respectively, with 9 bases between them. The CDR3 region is CASTEPPNYGYTF. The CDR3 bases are TGTGCCAGCACGGAACCACCTAACTATGGCTACACCTTC.

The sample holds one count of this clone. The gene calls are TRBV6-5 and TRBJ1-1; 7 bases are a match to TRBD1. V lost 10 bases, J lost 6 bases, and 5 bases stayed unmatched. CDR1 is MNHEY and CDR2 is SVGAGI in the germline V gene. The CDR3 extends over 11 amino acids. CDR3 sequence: CATQGGAEAFF. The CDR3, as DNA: TGTGCCACCCAGGGGGGCGCTGAAGCTTTCTTT.

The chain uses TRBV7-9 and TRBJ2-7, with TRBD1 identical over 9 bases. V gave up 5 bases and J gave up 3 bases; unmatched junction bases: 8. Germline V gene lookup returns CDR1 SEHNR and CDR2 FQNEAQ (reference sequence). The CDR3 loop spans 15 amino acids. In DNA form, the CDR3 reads TGTGCCAGCAGCCCCGGGACAGGGAGACTCTACGAGCAGTACTTC. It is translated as CASSPGTGRLYEQYF.

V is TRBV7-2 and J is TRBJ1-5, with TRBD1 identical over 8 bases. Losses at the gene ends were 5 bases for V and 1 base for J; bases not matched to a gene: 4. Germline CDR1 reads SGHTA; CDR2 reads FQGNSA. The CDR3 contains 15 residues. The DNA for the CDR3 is TGTGCCAGCAGCCGAAGACAGGGGAGCAATCAGCCCCAGCATTTT. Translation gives CASSRRQGSNQPQHF.

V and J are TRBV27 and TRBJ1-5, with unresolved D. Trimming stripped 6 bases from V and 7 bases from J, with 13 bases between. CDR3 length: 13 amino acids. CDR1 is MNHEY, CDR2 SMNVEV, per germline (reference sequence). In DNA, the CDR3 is TGTGCCAGCAGCATAACGAACTGGCAGCCCCAGCATTTT. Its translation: CASSITNWQPQHF.

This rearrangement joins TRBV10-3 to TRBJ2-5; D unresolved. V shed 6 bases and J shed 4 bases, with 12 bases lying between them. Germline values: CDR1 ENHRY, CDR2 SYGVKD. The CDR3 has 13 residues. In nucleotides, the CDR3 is TGTGCCATCAGCGGGCAAGGCAGAGAGACCCAGTACTTC. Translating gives CAISGQGRETQYF.

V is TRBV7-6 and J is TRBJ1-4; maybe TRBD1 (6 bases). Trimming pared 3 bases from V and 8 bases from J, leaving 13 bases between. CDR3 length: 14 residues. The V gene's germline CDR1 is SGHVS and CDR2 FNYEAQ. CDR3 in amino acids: CASSFSTGAEKLFF. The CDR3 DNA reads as TGTGCCAGCAGCTTCAGCACGGGGGCGGAAAAACTGTTTTTT.

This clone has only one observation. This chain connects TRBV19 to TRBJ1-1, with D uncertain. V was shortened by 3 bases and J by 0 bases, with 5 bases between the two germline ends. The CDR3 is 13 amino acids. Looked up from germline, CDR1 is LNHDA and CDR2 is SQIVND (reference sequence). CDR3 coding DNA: TGTGCCAGTAGTATTTTCATGAACACTGAAGCTTTCTTT. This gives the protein CASSIFMNTEAFF.

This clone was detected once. Written as DNA, the CDR3 is TGTGCCAGCAGCCCTAGCGGGGGAGGGGGGCAGGAGCAGTACTTC. As protein: CASSPSGGGGQEQYF. This chain joins TRBV7-2 and TRBJ2-7, with 10 bases fitting TRBD2. The CDR3 is made up of 15 amino acids. Losses at the gene ends were 5 bases for V and 7 bases for J; bases not matched to a gene: 11. The germline CDR1 and CDR2 sequences are SGHTA and FQGNSA.